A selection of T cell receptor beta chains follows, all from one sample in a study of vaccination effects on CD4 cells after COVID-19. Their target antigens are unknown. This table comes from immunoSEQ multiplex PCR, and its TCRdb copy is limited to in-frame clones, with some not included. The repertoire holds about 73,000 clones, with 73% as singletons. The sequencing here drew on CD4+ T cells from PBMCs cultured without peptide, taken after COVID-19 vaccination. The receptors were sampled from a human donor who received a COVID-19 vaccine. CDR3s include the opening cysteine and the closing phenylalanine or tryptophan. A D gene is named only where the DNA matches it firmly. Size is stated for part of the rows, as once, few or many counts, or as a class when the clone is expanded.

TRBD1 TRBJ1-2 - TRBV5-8 TGTGCCAGCAGTTGGGACAGGGGGGCCTATGGCTACACCTTC CASSWDRGAYGYTF
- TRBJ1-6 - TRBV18 TGTGCCAGCTCACCACGGAATAATTCACCCCTCCACTTT CASSPRNNSPLHF
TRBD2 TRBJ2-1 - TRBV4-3 TGCGCCAGCAGCCGTGCGGGGGGGGCCTACAATGAGCAGTTCTTC CASSRAGGAYNEQFF
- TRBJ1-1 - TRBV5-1 TGCGCCAGCAGCTTGGTAGGGACCCCTCAACACACTGAAGCTTTCTTT CASSLVGTPQHTEAFF
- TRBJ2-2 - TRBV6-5 TGTGCCAGCAGTTACGAGGTTCCCGGGGAGCTGTTTTTT CASSYEVPGELFF
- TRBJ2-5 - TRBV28 TGTGCCAGCAGGTCGGGGGCGGGAGAGACCCAGTACTTC CASRSGAGETQYF
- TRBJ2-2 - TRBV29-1 TGCAGCGTCCGGACCGGTCGGGACACCGGGGAGCTGTTTTTT CSVRTGRDTGELFF
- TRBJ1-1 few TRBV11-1 TGTGCCAGCAGCTTAGTGGTGACTATGAACACTGAAGCTTTCTTT CASSLVVTMNTEAFF
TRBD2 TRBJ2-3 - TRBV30 TGTGCCTGGAGTCCGGGACTAGCGGGGGCGGGAGATACGCAGTATTTT CAWSPGLAGAGDTQYF
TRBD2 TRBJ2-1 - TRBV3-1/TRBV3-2 TGTGCCAGCAGACCCACGGGGGGGCGTATTTATGAGCAGTTCTTC CASRPTGGRIYEQFF
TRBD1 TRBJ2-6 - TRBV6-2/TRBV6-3 TGTGCCAGCAGTTACCCACAGGGGTTCGGATCTGGGGCCAACGTCCTGACTTTC CASSYPQGFGSGANVLTF
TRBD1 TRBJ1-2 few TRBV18 TGTGCCAGCTCACCTCGGACAGGGCTAACTAACTATGGCTACACCTTC CASSPRTGLTNYGYTF
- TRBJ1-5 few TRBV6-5 TGTGCCAGCAGTTACTTCAAGGGGGATCAGCCCCAGCATTTT CASSYFKGDQPQHF
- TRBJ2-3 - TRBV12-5 TGTGCTAGTGGTTTGCTAGATACGCAGTATTTT CASGLLDTQYF
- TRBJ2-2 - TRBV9 TGTGCCAGCAGCGTTGCGCATGCGAACACCGGGGAGCTGTTTTTT CASSVAHANTGELFF
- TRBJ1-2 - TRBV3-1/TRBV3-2 TGTGCCAGCAGCCAAGCCCACCACAGGGTAGGCTATGGCTACACCTTC CASSQAHHRVGYGYTF
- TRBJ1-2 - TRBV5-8 TGTGCCAGCAGCTTGCACCTCTATGGCTACACCTTC CASSLHLYGYTF
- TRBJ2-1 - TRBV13 TGTGCCAGCAGCTTAGTCCCAGGGGGGAATGAGCAGTTCTTC CASSLVPGGNEQFF
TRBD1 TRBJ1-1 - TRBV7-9 TGTGCCAGCAGCACAGGGGGCAACACTGAAGCTTTCTTT CASSTGGNTEAFF
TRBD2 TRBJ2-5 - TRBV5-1 TGCGCCAGCAGGAATCTACTAGCGGGGGGCTCCCTCGGGGCCCAGTACTTC CASRNLLAGGSLGAQYF
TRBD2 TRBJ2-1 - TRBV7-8 TGTGCCAGCAGCTTAGCGGCTAGCGGGGGGGCCAATGAGCAGTTCTTC CASSLAASGGANEQFF
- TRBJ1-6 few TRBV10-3 TGTGCCATCAGTGCCGGGCCTCTGGCCAATTCACCCCTCCACTTT CAISAGPLANSPLHF
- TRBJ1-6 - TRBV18 TGTGCCAGCTCACCTACCAGCCAGAAACCTTATAATTCACCCCTCCACTTT CASSPTSQKPYNSPLHF
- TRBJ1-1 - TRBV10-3 TGTGCCATCAAGGCTCAACCCGAACACTCTGAAGCTTTCTTT CAIKAQPEHSEAFF
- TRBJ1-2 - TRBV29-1 TGCAGCGTCGCAAGGGGTCTGGGGGCGGATGGCTACACCTTC CSVARGLGADGYTF
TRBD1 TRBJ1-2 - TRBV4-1 TGCGCCAGCAGCCAAGATCCCTCACAGGGGGCGTGGGGCTACACCTTC CASSQDPSQGAWGYTF
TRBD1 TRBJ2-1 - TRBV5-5 TGTGCCAGCAGCGCGGACAGGGCCTACAATGAGCAGTTCTTC CASSADRAYNEQFF
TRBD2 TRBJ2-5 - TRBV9 TGTGCCAGCAGCGGCCCTCTAGCGGGGGGGTTGGAGACCCAGTACTTC CASSGPLAGGLETQYF
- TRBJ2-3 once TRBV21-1 TGTGCCAGCAGCTTGAATACGCAGTATTTT CASSLNTQYF
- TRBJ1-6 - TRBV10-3 TGTGCCATCAGTGAGTCTCCCGACCGGTCCCTCCACTTT CAISESPDRSLHF
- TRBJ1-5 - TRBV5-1 TGCGCCAGCAGCTTGAGGACAGCACATAGCAATCAGCCCCAGCATTTT CASSLRTAHSNQPQHF
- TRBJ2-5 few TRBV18 TGTGCCAGCTCACCGGGCCAACTCCAAGAGACCCAGTACTTC CASSPGQLQETQYF
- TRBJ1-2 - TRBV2 TGTGCCAGCAGATTAGGGCGGGATATGAACTATGGCTACACCTTC CASRLGRDMNYGYTF
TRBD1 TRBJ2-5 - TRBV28 TGTGCCAGCAGTGGACCGACAGGGACGGGACAAGAGACCCAGTACTTC CASSGPTGTGQETQYF
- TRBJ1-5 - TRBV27 TGTGCCAGCAGCCCCGGGACCGGGGATCAGCCCCAGCATTTT CASSPGTGDQPQHF
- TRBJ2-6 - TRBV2 TGTGCCAGCAGCCCAGGACGGCTCTCTGGGGCCAACGTCCTGACTTTC CASSPGRLSGANVLTF
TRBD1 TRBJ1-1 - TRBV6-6 TGTGCCAGCAGTCGAATCACCGGGACAGCGAACACTGAAGCTTTCTTT CASSRITGTANTEAFF